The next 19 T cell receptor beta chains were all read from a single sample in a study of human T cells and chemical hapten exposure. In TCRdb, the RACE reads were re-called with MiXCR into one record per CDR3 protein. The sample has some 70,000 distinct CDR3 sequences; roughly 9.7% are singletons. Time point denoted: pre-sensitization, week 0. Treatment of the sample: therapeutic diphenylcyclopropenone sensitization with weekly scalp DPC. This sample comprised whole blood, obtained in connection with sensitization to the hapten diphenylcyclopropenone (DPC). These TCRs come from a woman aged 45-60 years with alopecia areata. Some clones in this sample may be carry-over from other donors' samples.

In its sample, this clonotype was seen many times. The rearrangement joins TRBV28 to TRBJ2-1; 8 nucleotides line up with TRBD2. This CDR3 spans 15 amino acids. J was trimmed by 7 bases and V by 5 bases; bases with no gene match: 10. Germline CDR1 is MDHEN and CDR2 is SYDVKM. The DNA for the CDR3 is TGTGCCAGCAGTCCGCGGCCGGGACTAGAAAATGAGCAGTTCTTC. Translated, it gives CASSPRPGLENEQFF. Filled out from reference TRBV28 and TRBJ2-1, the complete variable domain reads DVKVTQSSRYLVKRTGEKVFLECVQDMDHENMFWYRQDPGLGLRLIYFSYDVKMKEKGDIPEGYSVSREKKERFSLILESASTNQTSMYLCASSPRPGLENEQFFGPGTRLTVL.

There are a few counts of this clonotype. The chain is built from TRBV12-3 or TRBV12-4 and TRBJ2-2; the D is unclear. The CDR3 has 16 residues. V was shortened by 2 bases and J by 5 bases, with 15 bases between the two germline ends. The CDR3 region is CASSLPLALSTGELFF. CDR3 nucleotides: TGTGCCAGCAGTTTACCCCTGGCTCTCTCTACCGGGGAGCTGTTTTTT.

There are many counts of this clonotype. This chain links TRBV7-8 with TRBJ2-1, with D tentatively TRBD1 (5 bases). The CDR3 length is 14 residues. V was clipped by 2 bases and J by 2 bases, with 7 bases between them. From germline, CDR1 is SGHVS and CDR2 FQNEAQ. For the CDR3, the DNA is TGTGCCAGCAGCTTACTGGACACCTACAATGAGCAGTTCTTC. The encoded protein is CASSLLDTYNEQFF.

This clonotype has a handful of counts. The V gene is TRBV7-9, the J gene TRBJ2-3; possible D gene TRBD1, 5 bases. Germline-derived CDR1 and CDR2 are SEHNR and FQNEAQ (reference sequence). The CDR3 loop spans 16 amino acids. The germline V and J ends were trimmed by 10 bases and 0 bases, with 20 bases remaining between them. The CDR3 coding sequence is TGTGCCAACACCCGTGCCGGACATTCTAGCACAGATACGCAGTATTTT. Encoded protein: CANTRAGHSSTDTQYF.

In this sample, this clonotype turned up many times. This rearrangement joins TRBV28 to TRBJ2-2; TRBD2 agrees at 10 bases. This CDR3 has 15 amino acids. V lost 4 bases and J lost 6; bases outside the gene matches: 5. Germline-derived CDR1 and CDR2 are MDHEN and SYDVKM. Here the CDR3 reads CASSSAGGPPGELFF. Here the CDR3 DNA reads TGTGCCAGCAGTTCAGCGGGAGGGCCCCCCGGGGAGCTGTTTTTT. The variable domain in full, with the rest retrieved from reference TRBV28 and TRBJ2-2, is DVKVTQSSRYLVKRTGEKVFLECVQDMDHENMFWYRQDPGLGLRLIYFSYDVKMKEKGDIPEGYSVSREKKERFSLILESASTNQTSMYLCASSSAGGPPGELFFGEGSRLTVL.

CDR3 in DNA: TGCGCCAGCAGCTTGCTTTCGGCTGGCACCGGGGAGCTGTTTTTT. Its protein is CASSLLSAGTGELFF. The chain joins TRBV5-1 to TRBJ2-2; D is uncertain. With 1 base removed from V and 4 bases from J, the gap between germline ends came to 11 bases. Germline CDR1 is SGHRS and CDR2 is YFSETQ. The CDR3 runs to 15 residues.

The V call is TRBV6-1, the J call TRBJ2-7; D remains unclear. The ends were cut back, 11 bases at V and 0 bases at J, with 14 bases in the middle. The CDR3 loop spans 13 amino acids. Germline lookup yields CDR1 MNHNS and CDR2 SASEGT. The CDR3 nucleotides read TGTGCCGGAAGGCAGGCGAGCTCCTACGAGCAGTACTTC. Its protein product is CAGRQASSYEQYF.

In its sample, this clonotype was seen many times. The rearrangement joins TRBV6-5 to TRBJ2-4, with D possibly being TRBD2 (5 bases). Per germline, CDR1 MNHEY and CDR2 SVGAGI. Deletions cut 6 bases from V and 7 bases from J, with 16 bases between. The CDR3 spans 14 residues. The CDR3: CASSLGEGSNIQYF. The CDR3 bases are TGTGCCAGCAGCCTTGGCGAGGGTAGCAACATTCAGTACTTC.

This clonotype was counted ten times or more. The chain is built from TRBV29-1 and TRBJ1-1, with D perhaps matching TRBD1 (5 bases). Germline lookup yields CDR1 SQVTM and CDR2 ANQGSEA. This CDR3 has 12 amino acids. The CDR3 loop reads CSPGGTDTEAFF. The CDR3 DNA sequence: TGCAGTCCGGGCGGGACGGACACTGAAGCTTTCTTT.

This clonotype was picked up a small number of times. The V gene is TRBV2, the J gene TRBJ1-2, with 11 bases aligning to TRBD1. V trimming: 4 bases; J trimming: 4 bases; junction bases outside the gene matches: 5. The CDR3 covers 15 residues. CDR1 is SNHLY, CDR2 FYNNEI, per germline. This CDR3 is CASSVGQGAGYGYTF. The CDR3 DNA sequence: TGTGCCAGCAGTGTTGGACAGGGGGCGGGCTATGGCTACACCTTC.

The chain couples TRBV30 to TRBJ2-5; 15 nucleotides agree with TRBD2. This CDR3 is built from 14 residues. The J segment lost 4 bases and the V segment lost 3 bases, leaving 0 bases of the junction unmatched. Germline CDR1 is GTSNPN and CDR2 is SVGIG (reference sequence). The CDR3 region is CAWRGLAGGETQYF. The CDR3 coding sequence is TGTGCCTGGAGGGGACTAGCGGGGGGAGAGACCCAGTACTTC.

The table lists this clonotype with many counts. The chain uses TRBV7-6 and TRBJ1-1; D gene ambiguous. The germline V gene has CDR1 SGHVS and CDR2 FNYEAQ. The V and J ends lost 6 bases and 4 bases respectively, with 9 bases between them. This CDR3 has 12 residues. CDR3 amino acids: CASSSGRTEAFF. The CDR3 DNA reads TGTGCCAGCAGTTCGGGCCGCACTGAAGCTTTCTTT.

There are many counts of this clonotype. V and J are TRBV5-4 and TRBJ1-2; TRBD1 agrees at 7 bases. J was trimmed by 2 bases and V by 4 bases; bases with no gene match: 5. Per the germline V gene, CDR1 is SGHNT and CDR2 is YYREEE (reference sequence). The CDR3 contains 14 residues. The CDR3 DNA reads TGTGCCAGCAGCCTCCAACAGGGGAACTATGGCTACACCTTC. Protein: CASSLQQGNYGYTF.

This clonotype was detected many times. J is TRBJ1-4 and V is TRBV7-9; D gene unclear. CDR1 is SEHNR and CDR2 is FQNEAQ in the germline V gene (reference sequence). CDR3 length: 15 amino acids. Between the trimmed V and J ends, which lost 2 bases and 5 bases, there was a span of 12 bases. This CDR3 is CASSLYGSRNEKLFF. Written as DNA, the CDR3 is TGTGCCAGCAGCTTATACGGAAGCAGGAATGAAAAACTGTTTTTT.

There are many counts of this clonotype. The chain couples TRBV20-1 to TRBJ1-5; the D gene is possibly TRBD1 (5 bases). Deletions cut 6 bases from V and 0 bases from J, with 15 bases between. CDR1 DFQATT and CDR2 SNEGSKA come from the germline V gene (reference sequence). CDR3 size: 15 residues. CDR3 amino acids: CSAMDGTYSNQPQHF. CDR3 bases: TGCAGTGCCATGGACGGGACCTATAGCAATCAGCCCCAGCATTTT.

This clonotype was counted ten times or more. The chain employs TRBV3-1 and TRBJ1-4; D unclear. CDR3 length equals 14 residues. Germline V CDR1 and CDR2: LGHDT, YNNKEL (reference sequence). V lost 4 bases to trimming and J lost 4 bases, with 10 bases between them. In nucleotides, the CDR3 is TGTGCCAGCAGCCGGGCTACCCTTAATGAAAAACTGTTTTTT. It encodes CASSRATLNEKLFF.

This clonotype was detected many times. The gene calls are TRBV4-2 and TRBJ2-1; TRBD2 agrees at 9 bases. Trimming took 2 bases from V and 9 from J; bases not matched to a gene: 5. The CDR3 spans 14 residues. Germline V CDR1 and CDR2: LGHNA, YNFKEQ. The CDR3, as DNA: TGTGCCAGCAGCCAACTAGCGGGGCAGGGTGAGCAGTTCTTC. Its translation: CASSQLAGQGEQFF.

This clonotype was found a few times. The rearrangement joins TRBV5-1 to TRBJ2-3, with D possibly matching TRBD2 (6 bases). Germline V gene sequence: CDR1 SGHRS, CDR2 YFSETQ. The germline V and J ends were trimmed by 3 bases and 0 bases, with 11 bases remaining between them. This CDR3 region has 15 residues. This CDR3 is CASSYSGASTDTQYF. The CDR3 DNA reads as TGCGCCAGCAGCTATAGCGGAGCAAGCACAGATACGCAGTATTTT.

DNA of the CDR3: TGTGCCAGCAGCTTGGATCTGGCCAGAATCTATGGCTACACCTTC. Protein product: CASSLDLARIYGYTF. The chain is built from TRBV5-6 and TRBJ1-2; D ambiguous. The V end was cut by 0 bases, the J end by 4 bases, with 13 bases between. From germline, CDR1 is SGHDT and CDR2 YYEEEE. The CDR3 is 15 residues long. Full variable domain (remainder filled in from reference TRBV5-6 and TRBJ1-2): DAGVTQSPTHLIKTRGQQVTLRCSPKSGHDTVSWYQQALGQGPQFIFQYYEEEERQRGNFPDRFSGHQFPNYSSELNVNALLLGDSALYLCASSLDLARIYGYTFGSGTRLTVV.